A single sample gave rise to the 17 T cell receptor beta chains below, sequenced in a study of graft-versus-host responses after intestinal transplantation. The repertoire was sequenced with immunoSEQ multiplex PCR; TCRdb's copy has only in-frame clones and lacks some. The sample contains about 120,000 clones, 90% of which appear only once. Their specific antigens are unknown. The source was unstimulated CD4+ T cells sorted from spleen or lymph node cells, collected before intestinal transplant. These receptors were taken from a human donor who received an intestinal transplant.

This chain connects TRBV11-2 to TRBJ2-7; tentative D call: TRBD2 (6 bases). The germline V and J ends were trimmed by 0 bases and 5 bases, with 23 bases remaining between them. The CDR3 has 18 residues. Germline-derived CDR1 and CDR2 are SGHAT and FQNNGV. DNA of the CDR3: TGTGCCAGCAGCTTAGATTTCCGGACGGACGGGAGAATCAACGAGCAGTACTTC. It encodes CASSLDFRTDGRINEQYF.

As to this clone: This specimen includes other DNA sequences encoding the same CDR3. The rearrangement uses TRBV6-5 and TRBJ2-7; D ambiguous. The CDR3 covers 13 residues. Looked up from germline, CDR1 is MNHEY and CDR2 is SVGAGI. V lost 0 bases and J lost 4, with 7 bases in between. CDR3 DNA: TGTGCCAGCAGTTACTCGAGAGGTTACGAGCAGTACTTC. It translates to CASSYSRGYEQYF.

The chain is built from TRBV6-5 and TRBJ2-3; tentative D call: TRBD1 (8 bases). Germline CDR1 MNHEY, CDR2 SVGAGI. The CDR3 covers 15 residues. Trimming left V 6 bases short and J 1 base short, with 14 bases between. In DNA, the CDR3 is TGTGCCAGCAGAACAGGGGGGGTAGGCACAGATACGCAGTATTTT. Translation: CASRTGGVGTDTQYF.

This chain uses TRBV30 with TRBJ2-5, with a possible D match to TRBD2 (5 bases). The CDR3 is 14 amino acids. Trimming shortened V by 4 bases and J by 5 bases, and 17 bases separated the two germline ends. The V gene's germline CDR1 is GTSNPN and CDR2 SVGIG (reference sequence). The CDR3 loop reads CAWTEMEVGETQYF. The CDR3 DNA reads TGTGCCTGGACCGAGATGGAGGTAGGGGAGACCCAGTACTTC.

This clone was detected a few times. The chain recombines TRBV30 with TRBJ1-2; 8 bases fit TRBD1. The CDR3 runs to 13 residues. Germline assignment: CDR1 GTSNPN and CDR2 SVGIG (reference sequence). With V trimmed by 2 bases and J by 4 bases, 3 bases remained unmatched. The CDR3 spells CAWSTTGGYGYTF. CDR3 sequence (DNA): TGTGCCTGGAGTACAACAGGGGGCTATGGCTACACCTTC.

The CDR3 coding sequence is TGTGCCAGCAGTTTGCGACAAGTAAATGAAAAACTGTTTTTT. Its translation: CASSLRQVNEKLFF. The chain recombines TRBV6-5 with TRBJ1-4; no firm D call. The CDR3 loop spans 14 amino acids. V lost 4 bases and J lost 5, with 11 bases in between. CDR1 MNHEY and CDR2 SVGAGI come from the germline V gene.

The chain carries TRBV4-1 and TRBJ2-4; maybe TRBD2 (7 bases). V shed 1 base and J shed 2 bases, with 18 bases lying between them. Germline CDR1 and CDR2: MGHRA and YSYEKL. CDR3 length: 18 residues. CDR3 residues: CASSQVPGGAAPKNIQYF. The CDR3 region has the DNA TGCGCCAGCAGCCAAGTACCTGGGGGGGCAGCACCCAAAAACATTCAGTACTTC.

The genes are TRBV6-5 and TRBJ2-5; the match to TRBD1 covers 8 bases. The germline CDR1 and CDR2 sequences are MNHEY and SVGAGI. CDR3 size: 14 residues. V gave up 6 bases and J gave up 5 bases; unmatched junction bases: 8. As DNA, the CDR3 is TGTGCCAGCAGGGTGGACAGGGTTTTCGAGACCCAGTACTTC. Translated, it gives CASRVDRVFETQYF.

The CDR3 nucleotides are TGTGCCAGTAATATGAATTTTGGCGCGGATGAGCAGTTCTTC. As protein: CASNMNFGADEQFF. This chain joins TRBV19 and TRBJ2-1, with D hard to call. The length of the CDR3 is 14 residues. V lost 7 bases, J lost 8 bases, and 18 bases lay in between. Germline assignment: CDR1 LNHDA and CDR2 SQIVND (reference sequence).

The chain uses TRBV30 and TRBJ1-4; 8 bases are shared with TRBD1. The CDR3 extends over 14 amino acids. The germline V gene encodes CDR1 GTSNPN and CDR2 SVGIG (reference sequence). J was trimmed by 4 bases and V by 4 bases; bases with no gene match: 5. CDR3 region: CAWTGTGFNEKLFF. The CDR3 coding sequence is TGTGCCTGGACCGGGACAGGCTTTAATGAAAAACTGTTTTTT.

The chain is built from TRBV5-1 and TRBJ1-4; TRBD1 matches at 10 bases. Germline V lookup: CDR1 SGHRS, CDR2 YFSETQ. Trimming took 4 bases from V and 8 from J; bases not matched to a gene: 8. The CDR3 has 15 residues. In DNA, the CDR3 is TGCGCCAGCAGCCCCGACAGGGGGCCGGGGGAAAAACTGTTTTTT. Translating gives CASSPDRGPGEKLFF.

This chain joins TRBV2 and TRBJ1-3; D ambiguous. Looked up from germline, CDR1 is SNHLY and CDR2 is FYNNEI. The CDR3 extends over 15 amino acids. V dropped 6 bases and J dropped 0 bases, with 12 bases sitting between them. For the CDR3, the DNA is TGTGCCAGCAGCAGAGAATGGAGCTCTGGAAACACCATATATTTT. This sequence encodes CASSREWSSGNTIYF.

The V call is TRBV10-1, the J call TRBJ2-2; D might be TRBD1 (5 bases). V lost 4 bases and J 1 base, leaving 7 bases between the germline ends. CDR3 length: 14 amino acids. Germline V gene data show CDR1 as WNHNN and CDR2 as SYGVQD (reference sequence). CDR3 nucleotides: TGCGCCAGCAGTGGAGACAGGAACACCGGGGAGCTGTTTTTT. Amino acid sequence: CASSGDRNTGELFF.

CDR3 amino acids: CASSETGTGALYNEQFF. CDR3 nucleotide sequence: TGTGCCAGCAGTGAAACGGGGACAGGGGCCCTCTACAATGAGCAGTTCTTC. This rearrangement joins TRBV2 to TRBJ2-1; 10 nucleotides agree with TRBD1. Per the germline V gene, CDR1 is SNHLY and CDR2 is FYNNEI. The CDR3 length is 17 residues. J was trimmed by 3 bases and V by 2 bases; bases with no gene match: 7.

V gene TRBV30 combines with J gene TRBJ2-2, with 7 bases matching TRBD2. The CDR3 is 14 amino acids. CDR1 GTSNPN and CDR2 SVGIG come from the germline V gene (reference sequence). V was clipped by 8 bases and J by 5 bases; unmatched bases: 11. The DNA of the CDR3 is TGTGCCATGGCCCCGGGGGGAGGGACCGGGGAGCTGTTTTTT. Translating it yields CAMAPGGGTGELFF.

This clone was counted a few times. The chain links TRBV30 to TRBJ1-5; no definite D call. Per germline, CDR1 GTSNPN and CDR2 SVGIG (reference sequence). Between the trimmed V and J ends, which lost 2 bases and 0 bases, there was a span of 5 bases. The CDR3 extends over 13 amino acids. The CDR3 protein is CAWSTRSNQPQHF. The DNA for the CDR3 is TGTGCCTGGAGTACGCGTAGCAATCAGCCCCAGCATTTT.

DNA for the CDR3: TGCGCCAGCAAGGGGTGCGAGCAGTACTTC. This translates into CASKGCEQYF. The gene calls are TRBV5-1 and TRBJ2-7; weak D call: TRBD1 (5 bases). Trimming took off 6 bases at V and 6 bases at J, with 7 bases between the two ends. This CDR3 comprises 10 residues. Germline V CDR1 and CDR2: SGHRS, YFSETQ.